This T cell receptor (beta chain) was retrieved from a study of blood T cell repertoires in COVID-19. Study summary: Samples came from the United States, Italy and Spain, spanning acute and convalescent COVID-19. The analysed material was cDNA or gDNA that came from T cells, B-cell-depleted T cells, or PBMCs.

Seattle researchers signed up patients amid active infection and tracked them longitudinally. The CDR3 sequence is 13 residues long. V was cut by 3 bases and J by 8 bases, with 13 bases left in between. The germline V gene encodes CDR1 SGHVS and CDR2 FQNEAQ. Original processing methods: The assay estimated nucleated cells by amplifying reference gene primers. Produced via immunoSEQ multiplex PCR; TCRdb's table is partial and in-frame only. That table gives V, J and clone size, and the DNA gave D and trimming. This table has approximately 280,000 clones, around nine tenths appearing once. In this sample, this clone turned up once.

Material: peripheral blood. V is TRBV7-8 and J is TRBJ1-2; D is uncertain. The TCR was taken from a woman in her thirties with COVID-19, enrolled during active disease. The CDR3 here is CASSLRERNGYTF. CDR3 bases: TGTGCCAGCAGCTTGAGGGAAAGAAACGGCTACACCTTC.